This is a list of T cell receptor beta chains from one sample in a study of Ad26.COV2.S vaccination and SARS-CoV-2 variants. Sequenced by immunoSEQ multiplex PCR; TCRdb stores in-frame clones only, minus some. The sample has 300,000 to 350,000 clones; 70% to 90% are singletons. The sequencing used peripheral blood, collected in a trial of Ad26.COV2.S vaccine versus placebo. The receptors were gathered from a person between 18 and 65 years old who received the Ad26.COV2.S COVID-19 vaccine or a placebo. Each CDR3 is given with its conserved first and last residue. D genes are given only for firm matches.

>TRBV19|TRBD1|TRBJ2-6
CASSIGTGSSGANVLTF
TGTGCCAGTAGTATAGGGACAGGTTCCTCTGGGGCCAACGTCCTGACTTTC
>TRBV3-1/TRBV3-2|NA|TRBJ1-2
CASSQGGWGRGYGYTF
TGTGCCAGCAGCCAAGGAGGTTGGGGGCGAGGCTATGGCTACACCTTC
>TRBV5-1|TRBD2|TRBJ2-1
CASSGTSGDNEQFF
TGCGCCAGCAGCGGGACTAGCGGGGACAATGAGCAGTTCTTC
>TRBV25-1|NA|TRBJ2-1
CASSELSWTNNEQFF
TGTGCCAGCAGTGAATTAAGCTGGACCAACAATGAGCAGTTCTTC
>TRBV9|NA|TRBJ1-4
CASSVAGGINEKLFF
TGTGCCAGCAGCGTAGCGGGCGGTATTAATGAAAAACTGTTTTTT
>TRBV19|TRBD2|TRBJ2-3
CASRRTSRDTQYF
TGTGCCAGTAGGCGGACTAGCCGGGATACGCAGTATTTT
>TRBV2|NA|TRBJ2-1
CASSEADEQFF
TGTGCCAGCAGTGAAGCTGATGAGCAGTTCTTC
>TRBV21-1|NA|TRBJ2-7
CASSKGRGLWSYEQYF
TGTGCCAGCAGCAAAGGCAGGGGACTTTGGTCCTACGAGCAGTACTTC
>TRBV14|NA|TRBJ2-1
CASSQDAGASYNEQFF
TGTGCCAGCAGCCAAGATGCGGGGGCCTCCTACAATGAGCAGTTCTTC
>TRBV20-1|NA|TRBJ1-4
CSAFSNEKLFF
TGCAGTGCTTTCAGTAATGAAAAACTGTTTTTT
>TRBV6-2/TRBV6-3|TRBD1|TRBJ2-5
CASSYHDRGVSQETQYF
TGTGCCAGCAGTTATCACGACAGGGGAGTTTCTCAAGAGACCCAGTACTTC